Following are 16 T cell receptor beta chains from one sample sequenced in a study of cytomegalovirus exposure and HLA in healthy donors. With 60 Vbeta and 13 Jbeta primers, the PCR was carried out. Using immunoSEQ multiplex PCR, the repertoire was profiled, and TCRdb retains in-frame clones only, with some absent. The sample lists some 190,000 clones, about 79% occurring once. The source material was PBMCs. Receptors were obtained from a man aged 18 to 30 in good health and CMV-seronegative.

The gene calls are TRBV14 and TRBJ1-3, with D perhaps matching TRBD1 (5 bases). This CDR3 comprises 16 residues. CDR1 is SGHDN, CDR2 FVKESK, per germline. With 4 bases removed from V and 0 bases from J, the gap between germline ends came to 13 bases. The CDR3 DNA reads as TGTGCCAGCAGCCTTATGGGGCTAGACTCTGGAAACACCATATATTTT. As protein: CASSLMGLDSGNTIYF.

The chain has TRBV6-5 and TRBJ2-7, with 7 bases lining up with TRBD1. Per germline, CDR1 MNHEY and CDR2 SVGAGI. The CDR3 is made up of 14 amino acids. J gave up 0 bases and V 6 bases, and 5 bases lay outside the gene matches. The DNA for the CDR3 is TGTGCCAGCAGCAGCAGACAGGGCTCCTACGAGCAGTACTTC. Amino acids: CASSSRQGSYEQYF.

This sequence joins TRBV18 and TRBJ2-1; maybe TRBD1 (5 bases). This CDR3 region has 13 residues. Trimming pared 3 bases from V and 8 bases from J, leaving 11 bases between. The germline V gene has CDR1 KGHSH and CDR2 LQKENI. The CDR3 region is CASSPPGFHEQFF. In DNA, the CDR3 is TGTGCCAGCTCACCCCCAGGGTTCCATGAGCAGTTCTTC. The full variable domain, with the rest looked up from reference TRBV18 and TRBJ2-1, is NAGVMQNPRHLVRRRGQEARLRCSPMKGHSHVYWYRQLPEEGLKFMVYLQKENIIDESGMPKERFSAEFPKEGPSILRIQQVVRGDSAAYFCASSPPGFHEQFFGPGTRLTVL.

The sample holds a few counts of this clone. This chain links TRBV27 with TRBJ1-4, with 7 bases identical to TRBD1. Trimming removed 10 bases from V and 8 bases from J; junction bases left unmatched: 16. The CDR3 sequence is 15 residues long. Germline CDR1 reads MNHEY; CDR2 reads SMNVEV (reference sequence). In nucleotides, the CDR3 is TGTGCCACCCAAGGGGGCAGCATGTGGGGCGAAAAACTGTTTTTT. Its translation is CATQGGSMWGEKLFF.

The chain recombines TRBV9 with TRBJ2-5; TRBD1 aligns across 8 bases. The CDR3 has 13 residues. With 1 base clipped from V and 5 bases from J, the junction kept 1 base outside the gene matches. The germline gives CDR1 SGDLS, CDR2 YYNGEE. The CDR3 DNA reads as TGTGCCAGCAGCGTACAGGGGGCTGAGACCCAGTACTTC. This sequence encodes CASSVQGAETQYF. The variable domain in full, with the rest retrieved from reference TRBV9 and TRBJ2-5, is DSGVTQTPKHLITATGQRVTLRCSPRSGDLSVYWYQQSLDQGLQFLIQYYNGEERAKGNILERFSAQQFPDLHSELNLSSLELGDSALYFCASSVQGAETQYFGPGTRLLVL.

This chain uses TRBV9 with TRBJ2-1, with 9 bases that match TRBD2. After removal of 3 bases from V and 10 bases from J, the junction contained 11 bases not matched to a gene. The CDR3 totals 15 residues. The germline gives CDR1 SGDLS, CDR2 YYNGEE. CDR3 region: CASSAPASGVREQFF. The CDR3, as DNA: TGTGCCAGCAGCGCTCCCGCTAGCGGGGTGCGGGAGCAGTTCTTC.

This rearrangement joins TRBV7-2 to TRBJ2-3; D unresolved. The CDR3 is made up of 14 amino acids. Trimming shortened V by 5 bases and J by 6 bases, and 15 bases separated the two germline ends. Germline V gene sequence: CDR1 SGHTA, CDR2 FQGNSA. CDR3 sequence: CASSPTPFVDTQYF. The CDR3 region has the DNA TGTGCCAGCAGCCCGACTCCTTTTGTGGATACGCAGTATTTT.

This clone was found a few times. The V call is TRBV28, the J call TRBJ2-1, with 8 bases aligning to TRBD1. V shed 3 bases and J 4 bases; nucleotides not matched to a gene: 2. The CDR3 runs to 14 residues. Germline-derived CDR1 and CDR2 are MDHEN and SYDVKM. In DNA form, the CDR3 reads TGTGCCAGCAGTTTCGGACAGGGATACAATGAGCAGTTCTTC. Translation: CASSFGQGYNEQFF.

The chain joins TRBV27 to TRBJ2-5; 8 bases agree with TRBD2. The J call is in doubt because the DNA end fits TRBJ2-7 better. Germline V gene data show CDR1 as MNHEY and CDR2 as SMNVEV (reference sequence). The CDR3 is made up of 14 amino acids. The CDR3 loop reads CASRAGSGVYEQYF. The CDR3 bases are TGTGCCAGCAGGGCCGGTAGCGGGGTCTACGAGCAGTACTTC.

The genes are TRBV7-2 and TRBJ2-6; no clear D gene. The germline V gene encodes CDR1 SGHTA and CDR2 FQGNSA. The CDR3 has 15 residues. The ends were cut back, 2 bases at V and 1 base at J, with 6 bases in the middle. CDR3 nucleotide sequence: TGTGCCAGCAGCTTACATCCATCTGGGGCCAACGTCCTGACTTTC. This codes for CASSLHPSGANVLTF.

The chain's CDR3 is CASSTGGETQYF. The CDR3 DNA follows: TGTGCCAGCAGCACCGGGGGGGAGACCCAGTACTTC. V gene TRBV28 combines with J gene TRBJ2-5, with TRBD2 matching 7 bases. The V gene end was trimmed by 6 bases and the J gene end by 5 bases; junction bases not matched to a gene: 3. Looked up from germline, CDR1 is MDHEN and CDR2 is SYDVKM. The CDR3 covers 12 residues.

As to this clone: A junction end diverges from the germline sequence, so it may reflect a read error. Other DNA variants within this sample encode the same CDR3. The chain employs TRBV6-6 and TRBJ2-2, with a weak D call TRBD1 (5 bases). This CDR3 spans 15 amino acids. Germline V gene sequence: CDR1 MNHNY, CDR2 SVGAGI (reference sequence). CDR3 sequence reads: CASSPFRQPTEELFF. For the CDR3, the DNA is TGTGCCAGCAGCCCGTTTCGACAGCCCACCGAGGAGCTGTTCTTT.

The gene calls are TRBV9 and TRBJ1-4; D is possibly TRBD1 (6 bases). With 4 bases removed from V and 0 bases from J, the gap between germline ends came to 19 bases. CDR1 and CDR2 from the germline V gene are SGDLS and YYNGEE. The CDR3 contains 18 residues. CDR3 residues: CASSPHVGGASTNEKLFF. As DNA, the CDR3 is TGTGCCAGCAGCCCTCATGTGGGGGGGGCCTCAACTAATGAAAAACTGTTTTTT.

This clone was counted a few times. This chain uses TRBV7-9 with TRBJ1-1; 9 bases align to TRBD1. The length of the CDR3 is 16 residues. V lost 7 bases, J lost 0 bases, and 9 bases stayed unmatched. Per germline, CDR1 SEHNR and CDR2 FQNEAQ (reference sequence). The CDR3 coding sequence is TGTGCCAGCATCAAATTGACAGGGGGAATGAACACTGAAGCTTTCTTT. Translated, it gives CASIKLTGGMNTEAFF.

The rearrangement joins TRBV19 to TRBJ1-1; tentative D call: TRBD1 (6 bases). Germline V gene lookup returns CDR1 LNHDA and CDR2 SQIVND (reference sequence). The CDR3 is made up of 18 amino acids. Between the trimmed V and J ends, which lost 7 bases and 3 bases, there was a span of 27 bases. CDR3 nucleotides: TGTGCCAGTATGGCCTTAAAGTGGTGGATAAAGGGGGACACTGAAGCTTTCTTT. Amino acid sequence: CASMALKWWIKGDTEAFF. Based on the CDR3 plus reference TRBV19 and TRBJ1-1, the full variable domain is DGGITQSPKYLFRKEGQNVTLSCEQNLNHDAMYWYRQDPGQGLRLIYYSQIVNDFQKGDIAEGYSVSREKKESFPLTVTSAQKNPTAFYLCASMALKWWIKGDTEAFFGQGTRLTVV.

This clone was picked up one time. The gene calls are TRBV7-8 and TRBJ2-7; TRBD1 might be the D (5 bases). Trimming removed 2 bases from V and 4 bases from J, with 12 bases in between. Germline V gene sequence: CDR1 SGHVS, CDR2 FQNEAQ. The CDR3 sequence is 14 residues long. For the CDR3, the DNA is TGTGCCAGCAGCTTATTAGGCAGGGATTACGAGCAGTACTTC. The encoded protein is CASSLLGRDYEQYF.